Listed below are T cell receptor beta chains from one sample, sequenced in a study of Ad26.COV2.S vaccination and SARS-CoV-2 variants. Measured with immunoSEQ multiplex PCR; TCRdb has only the in-frame clones, and not every one. The sample lists about 680,000 clones, around 92% occurring once. Material: peripheral blood, obtained in a trial of Ad26.COV2.S vaccine versus placebo. These receptor sequences come from a person between 18 and 65 years old who received the Ad26.COV2.S COVID-19 vaccine or a placebo. Each CDR3 is given with its conserved first and last residue. The D gene is left open where the match is weak. Size tells how often a clone was seen (once, few, many) or the class of an expanded clone, and some rows leave it out.

size	D	V	J	length	CDR3	DNA
-	TRBD1	TRBV19	TRBJ2-3	14	CASSEGAGTDTQYF	TGTGCCAGTAGTGAGGGGGCCGGCACAGATACGCAGTATTTT
-	TRBD1	TRBV5-5	TRBJ1-3	15	CASSKGDSSGNTIYF	TGTGCCAGCAGTAAGGGGGACAGCTCTGGAAACACCATATATTTT
once	-	TRBV5-1	TRBJ2-1	16	CASSLGWTYSYNEQFF	TGCGCCAGCAGCTTGGGTTGGACCTACTCCTACAATGAGCAGTTCTTC
-	TRBD2	TRBV7-2	TRBJ2-7	14	CASSLAGGAYEQYF	TGTGCCAGCAGCTTAGCGGGGGGGGCCTACGAGCAGTACTTC
-	-	TRBV24-1	TRBJ2-1	15	CATSGGGKSYNEQFF	TGTGCCACCAGTGGTGGGGGGAAGTCCTACAATGAGCAGTTCTTC
-	TRBD1	TRBV11-2	TRBJ2-3	16	CASSRTVDRRTDTQYF	TGTGCCAGCAGCAGAACGGTGGACAGGCGCACAGATACGCAGTATTTT
-	-	TRBV12-3/TRBV12-4	TRBJ2-2	13	CASWGGVTGELFF	TGTGCCAGCTGGGGCGGGGTTACCGGGGAGCTGTTTTTT
-	TRBD1	TRBV19	TRBJ2-2	15	CASSIEWTGTGELFF	TGTGCCAGTAGTATAGAGTGGACAGGGACCGGGGAGCTGTTTTTT
-	-	TRBV12-2	TRBJ1-1	12	CASRLAGTEAFF	TGTGCAAGTCGCTTAGCGGGGACAGAAGCTTTCTTT
-	-	TRBV9	TRBJ2-2	16	CASSLGGGGWTGELFF	TGTGCCAGCAGTCTAGGAGGGGGAGGATGGACCGGGGAGCTGTTTTTT
-	-	TRBV11-2	TRBJ1-4	14	CASSLGGKGEKLFF	TGTGCCAGCAGCTTAGGAGGGAAGGGTGAAAAACTGTTTTTT
-	TRBD1	TRBV5-1	TRBJ1-1	14	CASSVGTALTEAFF	TGCGCCAGCAGCGTCGGGACAGCCCTAACTGAAGCTTTCTTT
-	TRBD1	TRBV9	TRBJ2-1	14	CASSPGQVYNEQFF	TGTGCCAGCAGCCCGGGACAGGTCTACAATGAGCAGTTCTTC
-	-	TRBV12-3/TRBV12-4	TRBJ1-5	13	CASSFRDDQPQHF	TGTGCCAGCAGTTTCAGGGATGATCAGCCCCAGCATTTT
-	TRBD1	TRBV19	TRBJ1-4	13	CASRTGGSEKLFF	TGTGCCAGTAGGACAGGGGGCTCTGAAAAACTGTTTTTT
-	-	TRBV7-8	TRBJ2-1	13	CASSLEVFNEQFF	TGTGCCAGCAGCTTAGAGGTATTTAATGAGCAGTTCTTC
-	-	TRBV2	TRBJ2-3	15	CASRARTSRADTQYF	TGTGCCAGCAGGGCTAGGACCAGCCGGGCAGATACGCAGTATTTT
-	-	TRBV18	TRBJ1-1	17	CASSPGFGLFSNTEAFF	TGTGCCAGCTCACCAGGCTTTGGGCTTTTCTCGAACACTGAAGCTTTCTTT
once	-	TRBV7-9	TRBJ2-1	13	CASTLYSYNEQFF	TGTGCCAGCACCTTGTACTCCTACAATGAGCAGTTCTTC
-	-	TRBV3-1/TRBV3-2	TRBJ1-2	14	CASSQDRNLYGYTF	TGTGCCAGCAGCCAAGATCGGAATCTTTATGGCTACACCTTC